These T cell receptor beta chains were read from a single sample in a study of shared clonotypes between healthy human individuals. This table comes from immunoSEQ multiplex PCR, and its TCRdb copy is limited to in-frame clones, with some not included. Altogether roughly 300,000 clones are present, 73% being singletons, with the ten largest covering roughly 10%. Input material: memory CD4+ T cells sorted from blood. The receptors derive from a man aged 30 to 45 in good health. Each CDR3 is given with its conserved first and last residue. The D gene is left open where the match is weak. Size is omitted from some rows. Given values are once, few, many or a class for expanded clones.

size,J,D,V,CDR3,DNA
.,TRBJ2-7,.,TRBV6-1,CASSERQGLFEQYF,TGTGCCAGCAGTGAACGCCAGGGGTTGTTTGAGCAGTACTTC
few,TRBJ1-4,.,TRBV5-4,CASSWQGNEKLFF,TGTGCCAGCAGCTGGCAGGGTAATGAAAAACTGTTTTTT
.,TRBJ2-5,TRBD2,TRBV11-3,CASSLVGGETQYF,TGTGCCAGCAGCTTAGTCGGGGGGGAGACCCAGTACTTC
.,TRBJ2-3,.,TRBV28,CASSPQGSTDTQYF,TGTGCCAGCAGTCCGCAGGGAAGCACAGATACGCAGTATTTT
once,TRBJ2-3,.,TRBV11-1,CASSSKGTFSTDTQYF,TGTGCCAGCAGCTCCAAGGGGACCTTTAGCACAGATACGCAGTATTTT
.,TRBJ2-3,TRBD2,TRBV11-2,CASSLGGSGTSGTDTQYF,TGTGCCAGCAGCTTAGGGGGTTCCGGGACTAGCGGGACAGATACGCAGTATTTT
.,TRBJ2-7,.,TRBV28,CASTFAYEQYF,TGTGCCAGCACTTTCGCCTACGAGCAGTACTTC
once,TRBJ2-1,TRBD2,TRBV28,CASSTAGTSGNNEQFF,TGTGCCAGCAGTACCGCCGGGACTAGCGGGAACAATGAGCAGTTCTTC
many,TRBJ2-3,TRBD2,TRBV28,CASSPPPSGRAPDTQYF,TGTGCCAGCAGTCCCCCCCCCAGCGGGAGGGCCCCAGATACGCAGTATTTT
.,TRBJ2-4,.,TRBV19,CASSLGMYIQYF,TGTGCCAGTAGCTTGGGAATGTACATTCAGTACTTC
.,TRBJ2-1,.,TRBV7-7,CASSLLAYPDSSYNEQFF,TGTGCTAGCAGCTTATTGGCCTACCCGGACAGTTCCTACAATGAGCAGTTCTTC
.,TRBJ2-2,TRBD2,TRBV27,CASSFISGRAAAGELFF,TGTGCCAGCAGTTTTATCAGCGGGAGGGCCGCGGCCGGGGAGCTGTTTTTT
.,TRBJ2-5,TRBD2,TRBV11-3,CASSSRLAGGPETQYF,TGTGCCAGCAGCTCACGACTAGCGGGAGGGCCAGAGACCCAGTACTTC
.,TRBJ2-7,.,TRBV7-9,CASRRESSYEQYF,TGTGCCAGCAGAAGGGAGAGCTCCTACGAGCAGTACTTC
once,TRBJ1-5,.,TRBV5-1,CASSERQRGEPQHF,TGCGCCAGCAGCGAACGACAGAGGGGGGAGCCCCAGCATTTT
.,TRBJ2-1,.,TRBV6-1,CASSMISGISFF,TGTGCCAGCTCGATGATTTCAGGAATTTCATTCTTC
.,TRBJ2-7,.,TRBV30,CAWSGQGTQQYF,TGTGCCTGGAGCGGGCAAGGGACACAGCAGTACTTC
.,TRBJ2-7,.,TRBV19,CASSMGQLYEQYF,TGTGCCAGTAGTATGGGGCAGCTCTACGAGCAGTACTTC
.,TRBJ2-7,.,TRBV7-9,CASSREYEQYF,TGTGCCAGCAGTCGGGAGTACGAGCAGTACTTC
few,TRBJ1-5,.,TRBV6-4,CASSADQPQHF,TGTGCCAGCAGTGCCGATCAGCCCCAGCATTTT
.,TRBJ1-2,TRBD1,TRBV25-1,CASSRGQGNYGYTF,TGTGCCAGCAGTCGGGGACAGGGGAACTATGGCTACACCTTC
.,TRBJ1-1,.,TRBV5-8,CASSLEWSGSKRGAFF,TGTGCCAGCAGCTTGGAGTGGTCGGGATCCAAGCGGGGAGCTTTCTTT
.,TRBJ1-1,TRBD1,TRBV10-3,CAISGTGLGNTEAFF,TGTGCCATCAGCGGGACAGGGTTAGGGAACACTGAAGCTTTCTTT
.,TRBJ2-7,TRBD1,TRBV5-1,CASSLGQGKSYEQYF,TGCGCCAGCAGCTTGGGACAGGGAAAGTCCTACGAGCAGTACTTC
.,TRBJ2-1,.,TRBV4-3,CASSQGIGNNEQFF,TGCGCCAGCAGCCAGGGTATCGGGAACAATGAGCAGTTCTTC
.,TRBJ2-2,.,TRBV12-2,CASRLGVGPGGELFF,TGTGCAAGTCGCTTAGGAGTTGGGCCGGGCGGGGAGCTGTTTTTT
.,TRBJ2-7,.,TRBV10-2,CASTRQDGWDEQYF,TGCGCCAGCACCAGACAGGACGGGTGGGACGAGCAGTACTTC